The sequence of this T cell receptor (beta chain) was determined in a study of cytomegalovirus exposure and HLA in healthy donors. Findings and caveats of the study: In an earlier analysis, productive rearrangement rates for most beta V segments clustered near 87% or 30%. Later analysis associated a missense DCLRE1C variant with TCR beta V- and J-gene trimming.

Whereas donors were nominally healthy upon sampling, unrecorded immune exposures were probable. With respect to this clone: Its specificity is not known.

This CDR3 spans 18 amino acids. Trimming removed 5 bases from V and 0 bases from J, with 22 bases in between. From germline, CDR1 is KGHSH and CDR2 LQKENI. PCR primers comprised 60 Vbeta and 13 Jbeta primers. Libraries were prepared by immunoSEQ multiplex PCR; TCRdb keeps only in-frame clonotypes and omits some of them. The sample lists 150,000 to 200,000 clones; over 75% were seen once. The origin of this receptor is a man in his forties or fifties in good health and CMV-seropositive. V usage is TRBV18 and J usage is TRBJ1-1; tentative D call: TRBD1 (5 bases). Sequencing was performed on PBMCs. In DNA form, the CDR3 reads TGTGCCAGCTCATGGAACGAGGTGGGGGGAACCATGAACACTGAAGCTTTCTTT. Translation gives CASSWNEVGGTMNTEAFF.